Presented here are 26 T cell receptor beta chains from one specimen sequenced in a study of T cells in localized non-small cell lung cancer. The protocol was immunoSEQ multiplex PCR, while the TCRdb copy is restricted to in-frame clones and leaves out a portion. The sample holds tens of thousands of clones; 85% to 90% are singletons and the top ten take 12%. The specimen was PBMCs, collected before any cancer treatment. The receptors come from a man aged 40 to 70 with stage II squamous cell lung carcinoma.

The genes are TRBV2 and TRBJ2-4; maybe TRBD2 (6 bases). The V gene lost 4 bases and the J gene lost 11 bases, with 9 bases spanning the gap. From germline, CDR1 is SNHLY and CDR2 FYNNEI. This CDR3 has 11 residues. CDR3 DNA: TGTGCCAGCAGTGCCGGGAGCGTTCAGTACTTC. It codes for CASSAGSVQYF. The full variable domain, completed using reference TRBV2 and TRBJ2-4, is EPEVTQTPSHQVTQMGQEVILRCVPISNHLYFYWYRQILGQKVEFLVSFYNNEISEKSEIFDDQFSVERPDGSNFTLKIRSTKLEDSAMYFCASSAGSVQYFGAGTRLSVL.

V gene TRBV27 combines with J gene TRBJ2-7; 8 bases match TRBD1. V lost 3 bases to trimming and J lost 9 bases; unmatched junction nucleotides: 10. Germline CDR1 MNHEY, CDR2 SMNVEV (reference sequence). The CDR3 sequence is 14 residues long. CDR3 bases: TGTGCCAGCAGTTTTACGGGGACAGGATCGTTGCAGTACTTC. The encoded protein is CASSFTGTGSLQYF.

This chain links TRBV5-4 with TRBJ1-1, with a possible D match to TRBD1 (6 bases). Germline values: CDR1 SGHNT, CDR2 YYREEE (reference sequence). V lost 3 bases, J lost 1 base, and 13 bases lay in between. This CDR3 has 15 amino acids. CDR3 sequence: CASSSPGQPNTEAFF. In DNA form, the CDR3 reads TGTGCCAGCAGCTCTCCGGGACAACCGAACACTGAAGCTTTCTTT.

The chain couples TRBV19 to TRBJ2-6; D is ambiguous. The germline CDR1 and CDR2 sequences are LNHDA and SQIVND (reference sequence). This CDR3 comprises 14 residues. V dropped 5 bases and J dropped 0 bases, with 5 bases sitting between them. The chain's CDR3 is CASSSISGANVLTF. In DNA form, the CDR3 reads TGTGCCAGTAGTTCGATCTCTGGGGCCAACGTCCTGACTTTC.

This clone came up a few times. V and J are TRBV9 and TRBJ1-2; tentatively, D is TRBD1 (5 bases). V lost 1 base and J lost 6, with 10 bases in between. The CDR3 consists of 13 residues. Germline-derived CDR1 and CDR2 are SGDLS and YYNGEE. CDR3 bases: TGTGCCAGCAGCGTATCGGGAGGGGATGGCTACACCTTC. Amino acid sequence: CASSVSGGDGYTF.

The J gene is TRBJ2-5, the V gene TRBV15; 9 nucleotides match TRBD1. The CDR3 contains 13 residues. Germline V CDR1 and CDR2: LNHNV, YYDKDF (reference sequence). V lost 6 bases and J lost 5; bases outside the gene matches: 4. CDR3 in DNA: TGTGCCACCAGGCGGGACAGGGAGGAGACCCAGTACTTC. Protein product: CATRRDREETQYF.

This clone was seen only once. CDR3 DNA: TGTGCCACCAGCAGGATAGGACAGAAACTGTTTTTT. Amino acids: CATSRIGQKLFF. The J gene is TRBJ1-4, the V gene TRBV15, with a tentative D call TRBD1 (6 bases). The germline gives CDR1 LNHNV, CDR2 YYDKDF (reference sequence). Trimming stripped 3 bases from V and 11 bases from J, with 10 bases between. CDR3 length: 12 amino acids.

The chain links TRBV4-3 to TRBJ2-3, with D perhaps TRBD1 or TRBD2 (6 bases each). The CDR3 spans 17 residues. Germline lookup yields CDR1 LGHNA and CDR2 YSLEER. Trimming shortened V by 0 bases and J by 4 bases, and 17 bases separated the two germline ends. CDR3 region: CASSQELTRGLADTQYF. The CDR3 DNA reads TGCGCCAGCAGCCAAGAGTTGACCCGGGGGCTCGCAGATACGCAGTATTTT.

Written as DNA, the CDR3 is TGCGCCAGCACTAGCGTAAACTACGAGCAGTACTTC. It codes for CASTSVNYEQYF. The V gene is TRBV5-1, the J gene TRBJ2-7, with a weak D call TRBD2 (6 bases). V was shortened by 6 bases and J by 3 bases, with 10 bases between the two germline ends. The length of the CDR3 is 12 residues. The germline V gene encodes CDR1 SGHRS and CDR2 YFSETQ.

The CDR3 sequence is CASSRTSGSTGELFF. In DNA form, the CDR3 reads TGTGCCAGCAGCCGGACATCGGGCTCCACCGGGGAGCTGTTTTTT. V and J are TRBV5-4 and TRBJ2-2; perhaps TRBD1 as D (5 bases). V lost 4 bases and J lost 4, with 14 bases in between. The CDR3 contains 15 residues. Germline assignment: CDR1 SGHNT and CDR2 YYREEE (reference sequence).

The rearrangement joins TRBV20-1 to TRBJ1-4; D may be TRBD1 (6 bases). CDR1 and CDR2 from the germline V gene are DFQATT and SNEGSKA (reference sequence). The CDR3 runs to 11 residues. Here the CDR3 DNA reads TGCAGCGCCTGGGGGGGCAGAAAACTGTTTTTT. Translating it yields CSAWGGRKLFF.

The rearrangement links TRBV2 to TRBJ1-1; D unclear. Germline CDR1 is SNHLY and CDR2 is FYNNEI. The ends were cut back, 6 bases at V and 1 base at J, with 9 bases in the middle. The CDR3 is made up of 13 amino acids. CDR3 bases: TGTGCCAGCAGGGGAAATACGAACACTGAAGCTTTCTTT. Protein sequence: CASRGNTNTEAFF.

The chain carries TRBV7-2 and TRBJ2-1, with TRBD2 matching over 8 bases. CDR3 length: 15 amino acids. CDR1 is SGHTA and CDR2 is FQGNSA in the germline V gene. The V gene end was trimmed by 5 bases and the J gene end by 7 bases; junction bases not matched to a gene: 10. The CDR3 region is CASSLDIAGINEQFF. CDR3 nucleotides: TGTGCCAGCAGCCTAGACATAGCGGGGATAAATGAGCAGTTCTTC.

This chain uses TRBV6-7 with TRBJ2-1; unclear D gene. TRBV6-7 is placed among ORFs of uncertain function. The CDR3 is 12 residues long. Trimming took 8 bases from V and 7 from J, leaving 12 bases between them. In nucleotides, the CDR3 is TGTGCCAGCCTCCGACTCCGTAATGAGCAGTTCTTC. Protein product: CASLRLRNEQFF.

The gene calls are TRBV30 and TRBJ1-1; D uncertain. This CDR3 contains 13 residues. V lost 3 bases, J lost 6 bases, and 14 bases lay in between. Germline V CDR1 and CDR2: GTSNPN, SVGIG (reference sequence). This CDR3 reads CAWSHLGRPEAFF. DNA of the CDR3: TGTGCCTGGAGCCATTTGGGGAGACCTGAAGCTTTCTTT.

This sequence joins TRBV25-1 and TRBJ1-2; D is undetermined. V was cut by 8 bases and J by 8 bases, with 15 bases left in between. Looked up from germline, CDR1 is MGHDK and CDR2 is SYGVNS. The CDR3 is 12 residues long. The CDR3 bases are TGTGCCAGCTTCATGGCTTCGAGGGGCTACACCTTC. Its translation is CASFMASRGYTF.

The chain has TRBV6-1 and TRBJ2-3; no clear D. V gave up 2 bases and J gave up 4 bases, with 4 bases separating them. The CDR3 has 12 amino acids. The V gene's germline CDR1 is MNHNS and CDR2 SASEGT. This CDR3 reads CASSETPDTQYF. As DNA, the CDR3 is TGTGCCAGCAGTGAAACCCCAGATACGCAGTATTTT.

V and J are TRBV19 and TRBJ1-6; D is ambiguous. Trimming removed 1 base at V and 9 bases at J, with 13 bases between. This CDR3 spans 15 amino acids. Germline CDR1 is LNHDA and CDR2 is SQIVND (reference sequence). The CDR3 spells CASSIAGELGSPLHF. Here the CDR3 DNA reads TGTGCCAGTAGTATAGCGGGAGAACTCGGTTCACCCCTCCACTTT.

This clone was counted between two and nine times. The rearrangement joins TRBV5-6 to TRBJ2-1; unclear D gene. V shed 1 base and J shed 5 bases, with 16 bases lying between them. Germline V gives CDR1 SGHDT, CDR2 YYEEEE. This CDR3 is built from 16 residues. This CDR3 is CASSLFFAAVDNEQFF. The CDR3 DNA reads TGTGCCAGCAGCTTGTTTTTTGCTGCCGTGGACAATGAGCAGTTCTTC.

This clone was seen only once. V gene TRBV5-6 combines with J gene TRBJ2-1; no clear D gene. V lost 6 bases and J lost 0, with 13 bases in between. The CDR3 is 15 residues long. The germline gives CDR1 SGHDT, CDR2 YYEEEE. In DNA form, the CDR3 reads TGTGCCAGCAACGGGCAACCGGGCTCCTACAATGAGCAGTTCTTC. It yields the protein CASNGQPGSYNEQFF.

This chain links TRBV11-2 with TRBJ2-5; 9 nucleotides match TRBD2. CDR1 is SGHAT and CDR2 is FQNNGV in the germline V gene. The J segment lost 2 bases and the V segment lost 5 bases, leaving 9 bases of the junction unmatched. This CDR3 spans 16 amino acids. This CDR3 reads CASSPTFSGRQETQYF. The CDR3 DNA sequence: TGTGCCAGCAGCCCCACTTTTAGCGGGAGACAAGAGACCCAGTACTTC.

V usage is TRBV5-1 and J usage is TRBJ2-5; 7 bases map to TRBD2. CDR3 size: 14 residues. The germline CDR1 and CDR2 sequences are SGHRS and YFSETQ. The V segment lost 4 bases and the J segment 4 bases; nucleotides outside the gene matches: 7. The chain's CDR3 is CASSPISGGETQYF. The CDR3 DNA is TGCGCCAGCAGCCCTATTTCGGGGGGAGAGACCCAGTACTTC.

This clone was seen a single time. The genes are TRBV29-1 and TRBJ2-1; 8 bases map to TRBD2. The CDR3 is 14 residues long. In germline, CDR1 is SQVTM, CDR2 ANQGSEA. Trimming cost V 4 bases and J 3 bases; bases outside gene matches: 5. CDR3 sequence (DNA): TGCAGCGTTGTTATTAGCGGGAACTACAATGAGCAGTTCTTC. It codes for CSVVISGNYNEQFF.

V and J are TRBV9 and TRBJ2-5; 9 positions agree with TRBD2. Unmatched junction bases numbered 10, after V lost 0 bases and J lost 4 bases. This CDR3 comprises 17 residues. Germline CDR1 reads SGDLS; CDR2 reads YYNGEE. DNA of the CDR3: TGTGCCAGCAGCGTAGACCCCAGCGGGGGGCGTATAGAGACCCAGTACTTC. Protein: CASSVDPSGGRIETQYF.

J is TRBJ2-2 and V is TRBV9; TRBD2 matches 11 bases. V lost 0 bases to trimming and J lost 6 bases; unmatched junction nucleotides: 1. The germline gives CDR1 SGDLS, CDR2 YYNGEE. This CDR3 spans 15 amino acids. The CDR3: CASSVASGGPGELFF. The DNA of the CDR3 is TGTGCCAGCAGCGTAGCTAGCGGGGGGCCCGGGGAGCTGTTTTTT. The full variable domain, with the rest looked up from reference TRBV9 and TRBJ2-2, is DSGVTQTPKHLITATGQRVTLRCSPRSGDLSVYWYQQSLDQGLQFLIQYYNGEERAKGNILERFSAQQFPDLHSELNLSSLELGDSALYFCASSVASGGPGELFFGEGSRLTVL.

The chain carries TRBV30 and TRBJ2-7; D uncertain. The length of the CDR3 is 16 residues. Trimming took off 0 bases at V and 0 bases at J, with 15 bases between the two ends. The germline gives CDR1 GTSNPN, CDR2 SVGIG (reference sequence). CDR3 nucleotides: TGTGCCTGGAGTGTACTCGGCAGCGCTTACTCCTACGAGCAGTACTTC. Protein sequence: CAWSVLGSAYSYEQYF.